Listed below are T cell receptor beta chains from one sample, sequenced in a study of human T cells and chemical hapten exposure. Using its own MiXCR run on the RACE reads, TCRdb lists one record per CDR3 protein. The sample has around 350,000 distinct CDR3 sequences, 5.5% seen once. This specimen was whole blood, taken in connection with sensitization to the hapten diphenylcyclopropenone (DPC). Receptors originate from a young woman with alopecia areata. Some clones in this sample may be carry-over from other donors' samples. The CDR3 runs from the conserved cysteine through the conserved F or W. The order of the fields is D gene, clone size, V gene, J gene, CDR3 DNA, CDR3 protein. The D gene is left open where the match is weak. Clone size is not always given. Where it is, it says once, few, many or a class for expanded clones.

d_call: TRBD1
clone_size: many
v_call: TRBV7-8
j_call: TRBJ1-1
cdr3_nt: TGTGCCAGCAGCCCTGGACAGGGGCCGGCGGCTTTCTTT
cdr3_aa: CASSPGQGPAAFF

d_call: .
clone_size: few
v_call: TRBV9
j_call: TRBJ2-5
cdr3_nt: TGTGCCAGCAGCCCCGGACCGGGTGAGACCCAGTACTTC
cdr3_aa: CASSPGPGETQYF

d_call: TRBD2
clone_size: .
v_call: TRBV4-3
j_call: TRBJ2-7
cdr3_nt: TGCGCCAGCAGCCAAGAGGGGGGAGGGGAGGACGAGCAGTACTTC
cdr3_aa: CASSQEGGGEDEQYF

d_call: .
clone_size: .
v_call: TRBV5-1
j_call: TRBJ2-3
cdr3_nt: TGCGCCAGCAGGAGGGGGCCTAGCGGAAGTTCAGATACGCAGTATTTT
cdr3_aa: CASRRGPSGSSDTQYF

d_call: TRBD2
clone_size: .
v_call: TRBV12-3/TRBV12-4
j_call: TRBJ2-1
cdr3_nt: TGTGCCAGCAGTTTTCGCGGGGGGGAGCAGTTCTTC
cdr3_aa: CASSFRGGEQFF

d_call: .
clone_size: many
v_call: TRBV7-7
j_call: TRBJ2-7
cdr3_nt: TGTGCTAGCAGCTTAGTTCTTGGTTCGGGGGAGCAGTACTTC
cdr3_aa: CASSLVLGSGEQYF

d_call: TRBD1
clone_size: many
v_call: TRBV4-2
j_call: TRBJ1-6
cdr3_nt: TGTGCCAGCAGCAGAGGACAGGGGGATAATTCACCCCTCCACTTT
cdr3_aa: CASSRGQGDNSPLHF

d_call: TRBD2
clone_size: few
v_call: TRBV7-2
j_call: TRBJ2-5
cdr3_nt: TGTGCCAGCAGCTCCCCCCCGGGGGGGGGCCAAGAGACCCAGTACTTC
cdr3_aa: CASSSPPGGGQETQYF

d_call: .
clone_size: few
v_call: TRBV7-8
j_call: TRBJ1-5
cdr3_nt: TGTGCCAGCAGCCACACCTATGTTGGGCAGAATAATCAGCCCCAGCATTTT
cdr3_aa: CASSHTYVGQNNQPQHF

d_call: .
clone_size: many
v_call: TRBV11-3
j_call: TRBJ2-3
cdr3_nt: TGTGCCAGCAGCTTGTCGGACCATTCGGATACGCAGTATTTT
cdr3_aa: CASSLSDHSDTQYF

d_call: .
clone_size: many
v_call: TRBV4-3
j_call: TRBJ2-3
cdr3_nt: TGCGCCAGCAGCCAAGTCCGGCCAGATACGCAGTATTTT
cdr3_aa: CASSQVRPDTQYF

d_call: .
clone_size: many
v_call: TRBV6-4
j_call: TRBJ1-1
cdr3_nt: TGTGCCAGCAGTGAGGGGACGGATCTTAGCACTGAAGCTTTCTTT
cdr3_aa: CASSEGTDLSTEAFF

d_call: TRBD2
clone_size: few
v_call: TRBV20-1
j_call: TRBJ2-7
cdr3_nt: TGCAGTGCCCAGGGGACTAGCGGGGGGACCGCTAATGTTGCCGAGCAGTACTTC
cdr3_aa: CSAQGTSGGTANVAEQYF

d_call: .
clone_size: .
v_call: TRBV5-6
j_call: TRBJ2-2
cdr3_nt: TGTGCCAGCAGCTTTAATGAATGGACCGGGGAGCTGTTTTTT
cdr3_aa: CASSFNEWTGELFF

d_call: TRBD1
clone_size: many
v_call: TRBV7-2
j_call: TRBJ1-1
cdr3_nt: TGTGCCAGCAGCTTCGCCGGGACAGGGAGAATTGCCGAAGCTTTCTTT
cdr3_aa: CASSFAGTGRIAEAFF

d_call: .
clone_size: many
v_call: TRBV6-1
j_call: TRBJ1-5
cdr3_nt: TGTGCCAGCAGTGAGTTTGGACACGGAAACGCTCAGCCCCAGCATTTT
cdr3_aa: CASSEFGHGNAQPQHF

d_call: .
clone_size: many
v_call: TRBV2
j_call: TRBJ1-2
cdr3_nt: TGTGCCAGCGGAAGACAGGAGAACAACTATGGCTACACCTTC
cdr3_aa: CASGRQENNYGYTF

d_call: .
clone_size: many
v_call: TRBV4-2
j_call: TRBJ1-1
cdr3_nt: TGTGCCAGCAGCCAAGAAGGACGGGCAAACACTGAAGCTTTCTTT
cdr3_aa: CASSQEGRANTEAFF

d_call: .
clone_size: few
v_call: TRBV7-9
j_call: TRBJ1-1
cdr3_nt: TGTGCCAGCAACGGGGACGGACACACTGAAGCTTTCTTT
cdr3_aa: CASNGDGHTEAFF

d_call: .
clone_size: .
v_call: TRBV27
j_call: TRBJ1-4
cdr3_nt: TGTGCCAGCAGTCTTTCCCGACAGGAACAAAAACTGTTTTTT
cdr3_aa: CASSLSRQEQKLFF

d_call: .
clone_size: many
v_call: TRBV18
j_call: TRBJ2-3
cdr3_nt: TGTGCCAGCTCACCATTCAGGAACACAGATACGCAGTATTTT
cdr3_aa: CASSPFRNTDTQYF

d_call: TRBD2
clone_size: .
v_call: TRBV7-9
j_call: TRBJ2-1
cdr3_nt: TGTGCCAGCAGCGGGAGGGGTAGCAATGAGCAGTTCTTC
cdr3_aa: CASSGRGSNEQFF

d_call: .
clone_size: .
v_call: TRBV4-2
j_call: TRBJ2-1
cdr3_nt: TGTGCCAGCAGCCAAGCGACAGTCTACAATGAGCAGTTCTTC
cdr3_aa: CASSQATVYNEQFF

d_call: TRBD2
clone_size: many
v_call: TRBV3-1
j_call: TRBJ2-3
cdr3_nt: TGTGCCAGCAGCCATAGCGGGGGCCGCACAGATACGCAGTATTTT
cdr3_aa: CASSHSGGRTDTQYF

d_call: .
clone_size: many
v_call: TRBV29-1
j_call: TRBJ2-7
cdr3_nt: TGCAGCGCCCGATTACAGGGAAACGAGCAGTACTTC
cdr3_aa: CSARLQGNEQYF

d_call: .
clone_size: .
v_call: TRBV5-6
j_call: TRBJ1-2
cdr3_nt: TGTGCCAGCAGCCGGACAGCTTTGGGCAACTATGGCTACACCTTC
cdr3_aa: CASSRTALGNYGYTF

d_call: TRBD1
clone_size: many
v_call: TRBV18
j_call: TRBJ1-1
cdr3_nt: TGTGCCAGCTCACAGGGACAGTCGGGCACTGAAGCTTTCTTT
cdr3_aa: CASSQGQSGTEAFF

d_call: .
clone_size: many
v_call: TRBV7-2
j_call: TRBJ2-7
cdr3_nt: TGTGCCAGCAGCTTAGGTGGGGGGAATGCCGAGCAGTACTTC
cdr3_aa: CASSLGGGNAEQYF

d_call: .
clone_size: many
v_call: TRBV29-1
j_call: TRBJ1-2
cdr3_nt: TGCACCCCGAACCGCGGGGGCCATGGCTACACCTTC
cdr3_aa: CTPNRGGHGYTF

d_call: .
clone_size: many
v_call: TRBV12-3/TRBV12-4
j_call: TRBJ2-3
cdr3_nt: TGTGCCAGCAGTTTTGGGGCAGGGGCAGATACGCAGTATTTT
cdr3_aa: CASSFGAGADTQYF

d_call: TRBD1
clone_size: .
v_call: TRBV28
j_call: TRBJ1-3
cdr3_nt: TGTGCCAGCAGGGGACAGGGGAATCTTTTTGGAAACACCATATATTTT
cdr3_aa: CASRGQGNLFGNTIYF

d_call: .
clone_size: few
v_call: TRBV11-3
j_call: TRBJ2-3
cdr3_nt: TGTGCCAGCAGCCCACCGGGGGAGGTAGATACGCAGTATTTT
cdr3_aa: CASSPPGEVDTQYF

d_call: .
clone_size: .
v_call: TRBV6-6
j_call: TRBJ2-3
cdr3_nt: TGTGCCAGCAGATCGGTACTCAGCACAGATACGCAGTATTTT
cdr3_aa: CASRSVLSTDTQYF

d_call: .
clone_size: few
v_call: TRBV10-3
j_call: TRBJ2-3
cdr3_nt: TGTGCCATCAGTGAGTCGGGGGTTAGCACAGATACGCAGTATTTT
cdr3_aa: CAISESGVSTDTQYF

d_call: .
clone_size: .
v_call: TRBV4-1
j_call: TRBJ2-4
cdr3_nt: TGCGCCAGCAGCCAAGATCCCGGGCTTGGGGACATTCAGTACTTC
cdr3_aa: CASSQDPGLGDIQYF

d_call: .
clone_size: many
v_call: TRBV11-2
j_call: TRBJ2-3
cdr3_nt: TGTGCCAGCAGCTTCAACCGGGACGGGGATACGCAGTATTTT
cdr3_aa: CASSFNRDGDTQYF

d_call: TRBD2
clone_size: few
v_call: TRBV6-4
j_call: TRBJ2-3
cdr3_nt: TGTGCCAGCAGTGATGGCGGGGGGGCGACAGATACGCAGTATTTT
cdr3_aa: CASSDGGGATDTQYF

d_call: TRBD1
clone_size: .
v_call: TRBV7-2
j_call: TRBJ1-3
cdr3_nt: TGTGCCAGCAGCTTAGTTGAGTGGGACAGCTCTGGAAACACCATATATTTT
cdr3_aa: CASSLVEWDSSGNTIYF

d_call: TRBD1
clone_size: .
v_call: TRBV3-1
j_call: TRBJ2-2
cdr3_nt: TGTGCCAGCAGCCCCCGGGACAGGGGGCGTTTGAACACCGGGGAGCTGTTTTTT
cdr3_aa: CASSPRDRGRLNTGELFF

d_call: .
clone_size: .
v_call: TRBV28
j_call: TRBJ1-3
cdr3_nt: TGTGCCAGCAGTTTTAGTGAGGCCGACTCTGGAAACACCATATATTTT
cdr3_aa: CASSFSEADSGNTIYF

d_call: .
clone_size: .
v_call: TRBV7-3
j_call: TRBJ1-1
cdr3_nt: TGTGCCAGCAGCTTAAATTCAGGTTTGAACACTGAAGCTTTCTTT
cdr3_aa: CASSLNSGLNTEAFF

d_call: .
clone_size: few
v_call: TRBV28
j_call: TRBJ1-2
cdr3_nt: TGTGCCAGCACCATCCAAAACTATGGCTACACCTTC
cdr3_aa: CASTIQNYGYTF

d_call: .
clone_size: .
v_call: TRBV6-6
j_call: TRBJ1-1
cdr3_nt: TGTGCCAGCAGTTACGTGGTGACTGAAGCTTTCTTT
cdr3_aa: CASSYVVTEAFF

d_call: .
clone_size: .
v_call: TRBV10-3
j_call: TRBJ2-3
cdr3_nt: TGTGCCATCAGTGAGCTTCCGAGGGGGAGCACAGATACGCAGTATTTT
cdr3_aa: CAISELPRGSTDTQYF

d_call: .
clone_size: many
v_call: TRBV28
j_call: TRBJ2-1
cdr3_nt: TGTGCCAGCAGTTTGGACGGGGACGCCAATGAGCAGTTCTTC
cdr3_aa: CASSLDGDANEQFF

d_call: TRBD2
clone_size: few
v_call: TRBV5-1
j_call: TRBJ2-5
cdr3_nt: TGCGCCAGCAGCTCGTCAACTAGCGGGGGAGGCTGGGAGACCCAGTACTTC
cdr3_aa: CASSSSTSGGGWETQYF

d_call: .
clone_size: few
v_call: TRBV7-2
j_call: TRBJ2-7
cdr3_nt: TGTGCCAGCAGCTTAGTTGTACAGGTTTACGAGCAGTACTTC
cdr3_aa: CASSLVVQVYEQYF

d_call: TRBD2
clone_size: .
v_call: TRBV4-1
j_call: TRBJ2-4
cdr3_nt: TGCGCCAGCAGCCAAAAAGGGACTAGCGGGGTAGAAAACATTCAGTACTTC
cdr3_aa: CASSQKGTSGVENIQYF

d_call: .
clone_size: few
v_call: TRBV27
j_call: TRBJ1-4
cdr3_nt: TGTGCCAGCAGTCGAGTGCGGGCTAATGAAAAACTGTTTTTT
cdr3_aa: CASSRVRANEKLFF

d_call: .
clone_size: .
v_call: TRBV27
j_call: TRBJ1-1
cdr3_nt: TGTGCCAGCAGAATGGGGGGAGGGGGACTTGAAGCTTTCTTT
cdr3_aa: CASRMGGGGLEAFF

d_call: .
clone_size: few
v_call: TRBV4-3
j_call: TRBJ1-5
cdr3_nt: TGCGCCAGCAGCCAAGATACGGGGAAGCATCAGCCCCAGCATTTT
cdr3_aa: CASSQDTGKHQPQHF

d_call: .
clone_size: .
v_call: TRBV9
j_call: TRBJ1-2
cdr3_nt: TGTGCCAGCGCCCAACAGAGATCCTATGGCTACACCTTC
cdr3_aa: CASAQQRSYGYTF

d_call: .
clone_size: few
v_call: TRBV20-1
j_call: TRBJ1-1
cdr3_nt: TGCAGTGCTAGAGAAGGCCGGGTCAGTGGAGCTTTCTTT
cdr3_aa: CSAREGRVSGAFF

d_call: .
clone_size: .
v_call: TRBV7-6
j_call: TRBJ1-5
cdr3_nt: TGTGCCAGCAGCCCCCTTAGGGGTCGGGGGAGCAATCAGCCCCAGCATTTT
cdr3_aa: CASSPLRGRGSNQPQHF

d_call: TRBD1
clone_size: many
v_call: TRBV5-1
j_call: TRBJ1-1
cdr3_nt: TGCGCCAGCAGCCCTACGGGACAGCTGAACACTGAAGCTTTCTTT
cdr3_aa: CASSPTGQLNTEAFF

d_call: .
clone_size: many
v_call: TRBV10-3
j_call: TRBJ2-7
cdr3_nt: TGTGCCATCAGTGAGACTCTCGGCAGGGAGTACTTC
cdr3_aa: CAISETLGREYF

d_call: .
clone_size: few
v_call: TRBV6-1
j_call: TRBJ1-5
cdr3_nt: TGTGCCAGCAGTGAAGCGCATAGGCAGCCCCAGCATTTT
cdr3_aa: CASSEAHRQPQHF

d_call: .
clone_size: few
v_call: TRBV5-5
j_call: TRBJ2-1
cdr3_nt: TGTGCCAGCAGCCCCGGACCCCGGAACCAAGAGCAGTTCTTC
cdr3_aa: CASSPGPRNQEQFF

d_call: .
clone_size: many
v_call: TRBV28
j_call: TRBJ1-1
cdr3_nt: TGTGCCAGCAGTTTACCCCCAGGGAGGACTGAAGCTTTCTTT
cdr3_aa: CASSLPPGRTEAFF